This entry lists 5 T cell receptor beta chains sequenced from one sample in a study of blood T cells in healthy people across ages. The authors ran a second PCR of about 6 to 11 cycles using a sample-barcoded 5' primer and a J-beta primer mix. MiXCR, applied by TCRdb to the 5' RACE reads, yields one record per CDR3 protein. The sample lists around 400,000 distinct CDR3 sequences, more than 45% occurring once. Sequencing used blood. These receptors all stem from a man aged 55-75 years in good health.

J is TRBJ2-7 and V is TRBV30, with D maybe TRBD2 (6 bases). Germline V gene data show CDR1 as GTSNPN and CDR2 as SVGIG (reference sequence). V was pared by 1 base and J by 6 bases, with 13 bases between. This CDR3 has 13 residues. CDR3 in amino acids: CAWSAAGAFEQYF. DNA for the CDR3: TGTGCCTGGAGTGCAGCGGGTGCCTTCGAGCAGTACTTC.

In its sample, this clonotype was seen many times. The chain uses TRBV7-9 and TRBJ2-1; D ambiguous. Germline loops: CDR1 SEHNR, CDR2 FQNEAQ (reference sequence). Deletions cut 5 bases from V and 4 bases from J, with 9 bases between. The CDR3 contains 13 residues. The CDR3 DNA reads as TGTGCCAGCAGCACGCCTCCATACAATGAGCAGTTCTTC. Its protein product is CASSTPPYNEQFF.

The CDR3 region is CSVEPGQGLTDTQYF. CDR3 sequence (DNA): TGCAGCGTCGAACCGGGACAGGGGCTCACAGATACGCAGTATTTT. This chain joins TRBV29-1 and TRBJ2-3; TRBD1 matches 10 bases. The CDR3 covers 15 residues. The junction had 8 bases not matched to a gene; V was cut back by 6 bases and J by 2 bases. Germline V gives CDR1 SQVTM, CDR2 ANQGSEA.

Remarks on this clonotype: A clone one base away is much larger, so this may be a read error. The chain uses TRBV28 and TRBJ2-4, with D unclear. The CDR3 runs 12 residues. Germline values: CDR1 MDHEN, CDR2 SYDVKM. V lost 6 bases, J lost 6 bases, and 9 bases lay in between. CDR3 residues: CASRMGRNIQYF. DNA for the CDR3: TGTGCCAGCAGAATGGGCAGAAACATTCAGTACTTC.

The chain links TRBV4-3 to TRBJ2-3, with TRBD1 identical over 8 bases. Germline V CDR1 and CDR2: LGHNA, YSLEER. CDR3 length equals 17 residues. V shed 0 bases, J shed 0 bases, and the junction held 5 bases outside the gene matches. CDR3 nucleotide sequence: TGCGCCAGCAGCCAAGATAGCACAGGGGGTAGCACAGATACGCAGTATTTT. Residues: CASSQDSTGGSTDTQYF.